The clone carrying this T cell receptor beta chain was seen more than once but under ten times. Its antigen is unidentified. This may be a read error: a much more frequent sequence differs by one nucleotide. RNA transcripts were the source from which TCR beta CDR3 regions were amplified. RT-PCR was first run with HTBI primers, then multiplex PCR in a second round. One entry per CDR3 protein results from TCRdb running MiXCR on the multiplex PCR reads. This sample has hundreds of thousands of distinct CDR3 sequences; roughly 14% occur once, and the top ten carry 8% to 10%. This CDR3 comprises 15 residues. Germline V gives CDR1 DFQATT, CDR2 SNEGSKA (reference sequence). The V end was cut by 1 base, the J end by 0 bases, with 12 bases between. This sample was taken from a study of Graves' ophthalmopathy and Graves' hyperthyroidism. The study's findings and limits: Most thyroid-expanded clonotypes exceeding 0.001 frequency were also found in blood.

Reliance was placed on clinical symptoms, serum thyroxine, TRAb, thyroid ultrasound and orbital computed tomography for diagnosis. Sample: blood. This chain links TRBV20-1 with TRBJ1-1; no clear D. The receptor was isolated from a woman aged 25 to 39 with Graves' ophthalmopathy. This CDR3 is CSARGGRIMNTEAFF. The CDR3 DNA reads TGCAGTGCTAGAGGCGGAAGGATCATGAACACTGAAGCTTTCTTT.